This T cell receptor (beta chain) came from a study of regulatory T cells in long-lasting Graves disease. Study background: Persistence in Graves' disease required over 5 years of antithyroid drugs plus positive TSH receptor antibodies.

Details on this clonotype: A much larger clone is a single base away; this may be a read error.

Time point: persistent/refractory GD, antithyroid drugs over 5 years with positive TRAb. From RNA extracted from PBMCs, the TCR library was made. In each case, Graves' disease was diagnosed per American Thyroid Association guidelines. Sequencing libraries for TCR beta were prepared with iRepertoire HTBI primers and Arm-PCR of CDR3 regions. From the multiplex PCR reads, TCRdb called clonotypes with MiXCR, one entry per CDR3 protein. The sample contains 350,000 to 450,000 distinct CDR3 sequences, around 23% of which appear only once. Germline lookup yields CDR1 SGHAT and CDR2 FQNNGV. The CDR3 covers 13 residues.

The specimen was peripheral blood mononuclear cells (PBMCs), collected when the disease was refractory, from a patient treated with antithyroid drugs. The chain has TRBV11-2 and TRBJ2-1; no definite D call. The receptor comes from a woman aged 40 to 50 with Graves disease. The CDR3 sequence: CAGSPRWAHEQFF. The CDR3 DNA sequence: TGTGCCGGCAGCCCTAGATGGGCACATGAGCAGTTCTTC.